This entry lists 23 T cell receptor beta chains sequenced from one sample in a study of T cell changes during pregnancy in multiple sclerosis. This table comes from immunoSEQ multiplex PCR, and its TCRdb copy is limited to in-frame clones, with some not included. Of 75,000 to 80,000 clones in the sample, approximately 92% were seen once. Specimen: peripheral blood, collected in the second trimester of pregnancy. The receptors come from a female donor in good health, enrolled as a control in a pregnancy study.

The genes are TRBV6-5 and TRBJ2-3, with TRBD1 identical over 7 bases. The V gene's germline CDR1 is MNHEY and CDR2 SVGAGI. V lost 4 bases to trimming and J lost 4 bases; unmatched junction nucleotides: 2. This CDR3 spans 13 amino acids. The CDR3 region is CASSSGTADTQYF. As DNA, the CDR3 is TGTGCCAGCAGTTCCGGGACAGCAGATACGCAGTATTTT.

The chain joins TRBV6-4 to TRBJ2-3; 14 nucleotides match TRBD2. This CDR3 has 16 residues. CDR1 MRHNA and CDR2 SNTAGT come from the germline V gene. Trimming took 0 bases from V and 5 from J; bases not matched to a gene: 1. The DNA for the CDR3 is TGTGCCAGCAGTGACTCAGGGACTAGCGGGGGAGATACGCAGTATTTT. This sequence encodes CASSDSGTSGGDTQYF.

The chain carries TRBV7-2 and TRBJ2-7, with 10 bases that match TRBD2. V was clipped by 6 bases and J by 3 bases; unmatched bases: 2. Looked up from germline, CDR1 is SGHTA and CDR2 is FQGNSA. The CDR3 runs to 13 residues. The CDR3 DNA follows: TGTGCCAGCAGTTCTAGCGGGGGCTACGAGCAGTACTTC. Its translation: CASSSSGGYEQYF.

The rearrangement uses TRBV6-1 and TRBJ2-7, with 9 nucleotides matching TRBD1. After removal of 6 bases from V and 5 bases from J, the junction contained 5 bases not matched to a gene. Germline CDR1 and CDR2: MNHNS and SASEGT. CDR3 length: 13 residues. Here the CDR3 DNA reads TGTGCCAGCAGCCGGGACAGGGAGCACGAGCAGTACTTC. It is translated as CASSRDREHEQYF.

The chain links TRBV5-6 to TRBJ2-1; TRBD2 agrees at 9 bases. V lost 4 bases to trimming and J lost 4 bases; unmatched junction nucleotides: 6. This CDR3 comprises 15 residues. Germline lookup yields CDR1 SGHDT and CDR2 YYEEEE. The CDR3 bases are TGTGCCAGCAGCCGCCGACTAGCGGCATACAATGAGCAGTTCTTC. Translation: CASSRRLAAYNEQFF.

This clone was seen a single time. As DNA, the CDR3 is TGCGCCAGCAGTGAGAGGCGGAGCCAAGAGACCCAGTACTTC. This gives the protein CASSERRSQETQYF. V usage is TRBV10-2 and J usage is TRBJ2-5; unclear D gene. The CDR3 is made up of 14 amino acids. Germline CDR1 reads WSHSY; CDR2 reads SAAADI. V gave up 2 bases and J gave up 1 base, with 8 bases separating them.

The chain joins TRBV2 to TRBJ2-1; TRBD1 aligns across 8 bases. This CDR3 has 21 residues. V lost 6 bases to trimming and J lost 3 bases; unmatched junction nucleotides: 25. Germline CDR1 SNHLY, CDR2 FYNNEI. CDR3 residues: CASRRGQALDWVGIFYNEQFF. CDR3 DNA: TGTGCCAGCAGAAGGGGACAGGCTCTGGATTGGGTCGGTATTTTCTACAATGAGCAGTTCTTC.

This sequence joins TRBV2 and TRBJ2-3; possible D gene TRBD1, 6 bases. There are 14 residues in the CDR3. V lost 5 bases, J lost 4 bases, and 13 bases lay in between. Germline V gene sequence: CDR1 SNHLY, CDR2 FYNNEI. CDR3 sequence: CASSPRGVADTQYF. CDR3 coding DNA: TGTGCCAGCAGTCCCAGGGGCGTCGCAGATACGCAGTATTTT. Full variable domain (missing parts from reference TRBV2 and TRBJ2-3): EPEVTQTPSHQVTQMGQEVILRCVPISNHLYFYWYRQILGQKVEFLVSFYNNEISEKSEIFDDQFSVERPDGSNFTLKIRSTKLEDSAMYFCASSPRGVADTQYFGPGTRLTVL.

V and J are TRBV6-6 and TRBJ1-1; the D is unclear. This CDR3 is built from 13 residues. CDR1 MNHNY and CDR2 SVGAGI come from the germline V gene (reference sequence). The V gene lost 3 bases and the J gene lost 4 bases, with 9 bases spanning the gap. CDR3 nucleotide sequence: TGTGCCAGCAGTTATACGTTCGGCACTGAAGCTTTCTTT. Its protein is CASSYTFGTEAFF.

The V gene is TRBV6-5, the J gene TRBJ2-1; D may be TRBD2 (5 bases). CDR3 length: 14 residues. Germline assignment: CDR1 MNHEY and CDR2 SVGAGI. V lost 8 bases, J lost 1 base, and 12 bases lay in between. The CDR3 DNA sequence: TGTGCCAGCTGGTCGGGGTCATCCTACAATGAGCAGTTCTTC. Amino acids: CASWSGSSYNEQFF.

The genes are TRBV2 and TRBJ2-7; tentatively, D is TRBD1 (6 bases). Trimming shortened V by 9 bases and J by 2 bases, and 26 bases separated the two germline ends. Germline V gene sequence: CDR1 SNHLY, CDR2 FYNNEI. CDR3 size: 17 residues. This CDR3 is CARTKIGDTLIAYEQYF. CDR3 coding DNA: TGTGCCAGAACAAAAATTGGGGACACCCTTATAGCCTACGAGCAGTACTTC.

As to this clone: An end of the junction differs from the germline gene, which may be a read error. The CDR3 region is CAWRTGPAGPAGF. CDR3 sequence (DNA): TGTGCCTGGAGGACTGGGCCCGCCGGGCCTGCGGGTTTC. V and J are TRBV30 and TRBJ1-2; D gene uncertain. The CDR3 runs 13 residues. Looked up from germline, CDR1 is GTSNPN and CDR2 is SVGIG (reference sequence).

The chain couples TRBV6-5 to TRBJ1-1; 7 nucleotides line up with TRBD1. Germline CDR1 and CDR2: MNHEY and SVGAGI. J was trimmed by 1 base and V by 6 bases; bases with no gene match: 5. The CDR3 extends over 14 amino acids. The CDR3 here is CASRPGQTNTEAFF. DNA of the CDR3: TGTGCCAGCAGACCGGGACAGACGAACACTGAAGCTTTCTTT.

This rearrangement joins TRBV27 to TRBJ1-1; D gene ambiguous. CDR3 length: 11 residues. The V and J ends lost 5 bases and 1 base respectively, with 2 bases between them. Germline CDR1 MNHEY, CDR2 SMNVEV (reference sequence). CDR3 amino acids: CASSRNTEAFF. Here the CDR3 DNA reads TGTGCCAGCAGTCGGAACACTGAAGCTTTCTTT.

The chain carries TRBV6-4 and TRBJ1-2; TRBD1 might be the D (6 bases). The CDR3 runs 13 residues. V gave up 3 bases and J gave up 5 bases, with 10 bases separating them. CDR1 and CDR2 (germline): MRHNA, SNTAGT. DNA for the CDR3: TGTGCCAGCAGTGAGGGGGCTTCATATGGCTACACCTTC. Encoded protein: CASSEGASYGYTF.

V usage is TRBV7-9 and J usage is TRBJ2-3, with D possibly TRBD1 on 5 matching bases. The germline V gene has CDR1 SEHNR and CDR2 FQNEAQ (reference sequence). This CDR3 is built from 14 residues. Trimming pared 5 bases from V and 6 bases from J, leaving 15 bases between. The DNA of the CDR3 is TGTGCCAGCAGCGAACCAGGGATCTTGGATACGCAGTATTTT. Its translation: CASSEPGILDTQYF.

The CDR3 nucleotides read TGTGCCAGCAGCCAAGGGCCAACCAGGGAAGCTTTCTTT. Protein product: CASSQGPTREAFF. This rearrangement joins TRBV4-2 to TRBJ1-1; D gene unclear. CDR1 and CDR2 (germline): LGHNA, YNFKEQ. The CDR3 extends over 13 amino acids. The V gene lost 1 base and the J gene lost 8 bases, with 11 bases spanning the gap.

V usage is TRBV9 and J usage is TRBJ1-2; TRBD1 agrees at 8 bases. V dropped 3 bases and J dropped 3; count of bases not matched to a gene: 7. Germline lookup yields CDR1 SGDLS and CDR2 YYNGEE. The CDR3 has 15 residues. CDR3 residues: CASSAGQGPDYGYTF. The CDR3 coding sequence is TGTGCCAGCAGCGCCGGACAGGGACCGGACTATGGCTACACCTTC.

Notes on this clone: Additional DNA sequences in this sample encode the identical CDR3. J is TRBJ1-1 and V is TRBV6-5; unclear D gene. The V end was cut by 6 bases, the J end by 1 base, with 3 bases between. Germline V gives CDR1 MNHEY, CDR2 SVGAGI. This CDR3 spans 11 amino acids. In nucleotides, the CDR3 is TGTGCCAGCAGCCGGAACACTGAAGCTTTCTTT. This gives the protein CASSRNTEAFF.

The V and J genes are TRBV27 and TRBJ2-5, with D possibly being TRBD2 (6 bases). V gave up 10 bases and J gave up 5 bases, with 17 bases separating them. Germline lookup yields CDR1 MNHEY and CDR2 SMNVEV (reference sequence). The CDR3 totals 13 residues. CDR3 protein: CAILAGIWETQYF. The CDR3 nucleotides read TGTGCCATTCTTGCGGGGATTTGGGAGACCCAGTACTTC.

CDR3 coding DNA: TGTGCCGGGACAGGGGGAATTGGCTATGGCTACACCTTC. Protein product: CAGTGGIGYGYTF. V and J are TRBV30 and TRBJ1-2; 11 bases agree with TRBD1. Germline trimming cut 8 bases from V and 4 bases from J; bases unmatched to any gene: 6. CDR3 length: 13 amino acids. Per the germline V gene, CDR1 is GTSNPN and CDR2 is SVGIG (reference sequence).

This chain connects TRBV5-5 to TRBJ2-7, with 11 positions matching TRBD2. The germline V gene has CDR1 SGHKS and CDR2 YYEKEE (reference sequence). The CDR3 is 18 amino acids. Unmatched junction bases numbered 11, after V lost 3 bases and J lost 0 bases. This chain's CDR3 is CASSSISPGTSGSYEQYF. CDR3 DNA sequence: TGTGCCAGCAGCTCCATCTCCCCCGGGACTAGCGGCTCCTACGAGCAGTACTTC.

This clone has just a few counts. The V and J genes are TRBV19 and TRBJ2-7, with D tentatively TRBD1 (5 bases). Germline CDR1 reads LNHDA; CDR2 reads SQIVND (reference sequence). The CDR3 has 14 amino acids. V shed 3 bases and J shed 3 bases, with 12 bases lying between them. The CDR3 DNA reads as TGTGCCAGTAGTATCAGGGAAGGAATCTACGAGCAGTACTTC. Translated: CASSIREGIYEQYF.